The 8 T cell receptor beta chains reported below all come from one sample, sequenced in a study of regulatory T cells in long-lasting Graves disease. Through Arm-PCR of CDR3 regions and iRepertoire HTBI primers, TCR beta libraries were built. One entry per CDR3 protein results from TCRdb running MiXCR on the multiplex PCR reads. The top ten hold approximately 60% of the sample, which has 310,000 or so distinct CDR3 sequences, around 23% seen once. Time point given: persistent/refractory GD, antithyroid drugs over 5 years with positive TRAb. Researchers made the TCR library from RNA that was extracted from PBMCs. The material was peripheral blood mononuclear cells (PBMCs), obtained when the disease was refractory, from a patient treated with antithyroid drugs. These receptor sequences come from a female donor with Graves disease.

The chain carries TRBV5-1 and TRBJ2-7; maybe TRBD2 (5 bases). Deletions cut 7 bases from V and 2 bases from J, with 13 bases between. CDR3 size: 13 residues. Germline CDR1 and CDR2: SGHRS and YFSETQ. The CDR3 nucleotides read TGCGCCAGCGCGAGTATGGAGGCCTACGAGCAGTACTTC. Its translation: CASASMEAYEQYF.

This clonotype was seen a few times. The chain employs TRBV6-1 and TRBJ1-2; maybe TRBD1 (5 bases). The CDR3 covers 14 residues. V shed 4 bases and J shed 2 bases, with 11 bases lying between them. From germline, CDR1 is MNHNS and CDR2 SASEGT. CDR3 sequence (DNA): TGTGCCAGCAGTGGGGGCATGGGAAACTATGGCTACACCTTC. This gives the protein CASSGGMGNYGYTF.

The chain is built from TRBV6-1 and TRBJ1-4; no reliable D call. Trimming cost V 5 bases and J 12 bases, with 7 bases left between them. The CDR3 has 10 amino acids. The germline gives CDR1 MNHNS, CDR2 SASEGT. CDR3 sequence: CASSYKELFF. CDR3 in DNA: TGTGCCAGCAGTTACAAGGAACTGTTTTTT.

This clonotype was seen a handful of times. The chain combines TRBV4-3 with TRBJ2-2; D possibly corresponds to TRBD2 (6 bases). The germline V and J ends were trimmed by 10 bases and 3 bases, with 12 bases remaining between them. Germline V lookup: CDR1 LGHNA, CDR2 YSLEER. The CDR3 is 13 amino acids. The CDR3 nucleotides are TGCGCCACCTCTCGACTAGACACCGGGGAGCTGTTTTTT. This gives the protein CATSRLDTGELFF.

The V and J genes are TRBV9 and TRBJ2-7, with D perhaps matching TRBD2 (6 bases). Trimming stripped 4 bases from V and 6 bases from J, with 14 bases between. Germline V gives CDR1 SGDLS, CDR2 YYNGEE. This CDR3 is 13 amino acids long. The CDR3 region has the DNA TGTGCCAGCAGCTTCGGGGGAGCGGGCGAGCAGTACTTC. Protein: CASSFGGAGEQYF. Full variable domain (missing parts from reference TRBV9 and TRBJ2-7): DSGVTQTPKHLITATGQRVTLRCSPRSGDLSVYWYQQSLDQGLQFLIQYYNGEERAKGNILERFSAQQFPDLHSELNLSSLELGDSALYFCASSFGGAGEQYFGPGTRLTVT.

The chain combines TRBV20-1 with TRBJ2-4; D is possibly TRBD2 (6 bases). The V gene's germline CDR1 is DFQATT and CDR2 SNEGSKA (reference sequence). This CDR3 contains 16 residues. Trimming pared 0 bases from V and 3 bases from J, leaving 15 bases between. Here the CDR3 DNA reads TGCAGTGCTAGAGATAGCGGCGCGGGGTTCAAAAACATTCAGTACTTC. Its protein product is CSARDSGAGFKNIQYF.

This clonotype was observed a handful of times. V usage is TRBV7-9 and J usage is TRBJ2-3; a weak D match, TRBD2 (5 bases). Trimming stripped 3 bases from V and 2 bases from J, with 12 bases between. Germline V gene lookup returns CDR1 SEHNR and CDR2 FQNEAQ (reference sequence). The CDR3 runs 15 residues. The CDR3 DNA sequence: TGTGCCAGCAGCTTGTATGACGGGAACACAGATACGCAGTATTTT. Protein product: CASSLYDGNTDTQYF.

The chain couples TRBV7-2 to TRBJ2-5, with D perhaps TRBD1 (6 bases). V lost 2 bases, J lost 2 bases, and 18 bases lay in between. Germline-derived CDR1 and CDR2 are SGHTA and FQGNSA. The length of the CDR3 is 17 residues. CDR3 in amino acids: CASSLTPGAGVQETQYF. In nucleotides, the CDR3 is TGTGCCAGCAGCTTAACGCCAGGGGCTGGCGTTCAAGAGACCCAGTACTTC.